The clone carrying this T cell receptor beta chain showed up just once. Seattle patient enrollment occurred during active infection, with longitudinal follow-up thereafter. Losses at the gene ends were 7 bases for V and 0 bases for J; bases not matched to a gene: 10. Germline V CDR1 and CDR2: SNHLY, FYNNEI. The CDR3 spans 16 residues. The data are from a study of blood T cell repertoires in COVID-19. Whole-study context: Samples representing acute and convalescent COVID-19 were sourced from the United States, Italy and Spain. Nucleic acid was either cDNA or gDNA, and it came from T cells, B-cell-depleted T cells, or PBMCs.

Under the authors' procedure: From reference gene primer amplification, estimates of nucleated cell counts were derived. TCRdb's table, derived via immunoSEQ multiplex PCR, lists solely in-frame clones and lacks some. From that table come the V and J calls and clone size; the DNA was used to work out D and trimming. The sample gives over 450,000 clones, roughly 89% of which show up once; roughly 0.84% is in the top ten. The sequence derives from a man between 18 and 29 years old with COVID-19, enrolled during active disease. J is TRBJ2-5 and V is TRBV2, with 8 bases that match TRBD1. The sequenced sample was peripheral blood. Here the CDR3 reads CASTEDRDRYQETQYF. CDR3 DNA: TGTGCCAGCACCGAAGATCGGGACAGGTACCAAGAGACCCAGTACTTC.